This TCR beta chain appears in the sequencing data of a study of technical replicates of blood from a handful of donors. Germline assignment: CDR1 GTSNPN and CDR2 SVGIG (reference sequence). The junction had 10 bases not matched to a gene; V was cut back by 3 bases and J by 5 bases. CDR3 size: 16 residues. Repertoires were generated with immunoSEQ multiplex PCR, while TCRdb's copy carries only in-frame clones and drops some. This sample yields 66,000 or so clones, of which more than 95% are seen a single time; 0.15% to 0.25% belongs to the top ten. Sequencing was carried out using T cells isolated from PBMCs. J is TRBJ1-6 and V is TRBV30; 7 bases align to TRBD1. The clonotype was recovered from a human donor in good health. This CDR3 is CAWRHQGTEDNSPLHF. The CDR3 nucleotides read TGTGCCTGGAGACATCAAGGGACAGAGGATAATTCACCCCTCCACTTT.